This T cell receptor beta chain comes out of a study of identical twins. Germline V gene lookup returns CDR1 MNHEY and CDR2 SVGEGT. Trimming removed 7 bases at V and 9 bases at J, with 16 bases between. This CDR3 region has 13 residues. MiXCR was run by TCRdb on the 5' RACE reads, yielding one entry per CDR3 protein. The table shows hundreds of thousands of distinct CDR3 sequences, with roughly 6.2% occurring only once. The table lists this clonotype with many counts. The antigen is undetermined. Study-level points and caveats: It was possible that invariant MAIT and iNKT cells partly confounded the zero-insertion analyses.

What was sequenced was naive T cells sorted from blood. The chain joins TRBV6-2 or TRBV6-3 to TRBJ2-1; D gene uncertain. This sequence was found in a man between 18 and 35 years old in good health. The CDR3 DNA follows: TGTGCCAGCACCTTGCGGAGTATAGGTGAGCAGTTCTTC. This codes for CASTLRSIGEQFF.